Listed below are T cell receptor beta chains from one sample, sequenced in a study of cytotoxic CD8 clonotypes in ibrutinib-treated CLL. Assay: immunoSEQ multiplex PCR; the TCRdb copy retains only in-frame clones and omits some. The sample lists around 70,000 clones; about nine tenths were seen once. Sequenced material: PBMCs, taken after 12 months of ibrutinib treatment. The source of these receptors is a human donor with chronic lymphocytic leukemia. Each CDR3 is given with its conserved first and last residue. Fields, in order: V gene, J gene, D gene, clone size, CDR3 protein, CDR3 DNA. D genes are given only for firm matches. For some rows the clone size is stated as once, few or many, or as a class when expanded; others skip it.

>TRBV6-1|TRBJ1-1|TRBD1|-
CASRTTTGVGTEAFF
TGTGCCAGCAGAACGACGACAGGGGTTGGAACTGAAGCTTTCTTT
>TRBV5-6|TRBJ1-6|-|-
CASSFYERRNSPLHF
TGTGCCAGCAGCTTTTACGAGAGGAGGAATTCACCCCTCCACTTT
>TRBV25-1|TRBJ2-1|TRBD1|-
CASSEQGQGSSYNEQFF
TGTGCCAGCAGTGAACAAGGACAGGGAAGCTCCTACAATGAGCAGTTCTTC
>TRBV5-1|TRBJ2-7|-|-
CASSSGLSNRREQYF
TGCGCCAGCAGTTCTGGGCTGAGCAATCGGCGCGAGCAGTACTTC
>TRBV5-6|TRBJ2-1|-|-
CASSLAAAPPFDEQFF
TGTGCCAGCAGCTTGGCCGCAGCCCCGCCGTTTGATGAGCAGTTCTTC
>TRBV18|TRBJ2-3|-|-
CASSPSRPRGTDTQYF
TGTGCCAGCTCACCCTCCAGGCCCCGGGGCACAGATACGCAGTATTTT
>TRBV5-4|TRBJ2-1|TRBD2|-
CASSLDVSGTLHNEQFF
TGTGCCAGCAGCTTGGATGTTAGCGGGACCCTTCACAATGAGCAGTTCTTC
>TRBV28|TRBJ2-2|-|once
CASRGGGTTGELFF
TGTGCCAGCAGGGGTGGGGGAACCACCGGGGAGCTGTTTTTT
>TRBV19|TRBJ1-5|-|few
CASSIVERDQPQHF
TGTGCCAGTAGTATAGTGGAACGCGATCAGCCCCAGCATTTT
>TRBV7-9|TRBJ2-7|-|-
CASNALLGEQYF
TGTGCCAGCAACGCTTTATTGGGCGAGCAGTACTTC
>TRBV19|TRBJ1-5|TRBD1|-
CASRETGVSNQPQHF
TGTGCCAGTAGAGAGACAGGGGTGAGCAATCAGCCCCAGCATTTT
>TRBV7-2|TRBJ1-3|-|-
CASSSQARGNTIYF
TGTGCCAGCAGCTCACAGGCTAGGGGAAACACCATATATTTT
>TRBV6-5|TRBJ1-4|-|once
CASSRGGGVFEKLFF
TGTGCCAGCAGTCGCGGGGGTGGGGTTTTTGAAAAACTGTTTTTT
>TRBV6-5|TRBJ2-1|TRBD1|-
CASRDRGGYNEQFF
TGTGCCAGCAGGGACAGGGGCGGATACAATGAGCAGTTCTTC
>TRBV28|TRBJ2-7|TRBD2|once
CASSSASSGRAYEQYF
TGTGCCAGCAGCTCCGCATCTAGCGGGAGGGCCTACGAGCAGTACTTC
>TRBV30|TRBJ2-7|TRBD2|-
CAWSFSLGLAGKYEQYF
TGTGCCTGGAGTTTCTCGCTCGGACTAGCGGGAAAGTACGAGCAGTACTTC
>TRBV9|TRBJ2-1|-|-
CASSVSGSYNEQFF
TGTGCCAGCAGCGTGAGCGGTTCCTACAATGAGCAGTTCTTC
>TRBV9|TRBJ2-1|-|-
CASSLQGVLDEQFF
TGTGCCAGCAGCCTCCAGGGTGTTTTGGATGAGCAGTTCTTC
>TRBV7-9|TRBJ1-2|-|-
CASSPAGLGGYTF
TGTGCCAGCAGCCCTGCGGGTCTCGGTGGCTACACCTTC
>TRBV5-6|TRBJ1-5|TRBD1|-
CASSTGGPAFSNQPQHF
TGTGCCAGCAGCACAGGGGGGCCGGCCTTTAGCAATCAGCCCCAGCATTTT
>TRBV30|TRBJ1-1|TRBD1|-
CAWVGQVRPLNTEAFF
TGTGCCTGGGTGGGACAGGTACGTCCCCTGAACACTGAAGCTTTCTTT
>TRBV11-1|TRBJ2-2|TRBD1|-
CASNGQGGGELFF
TGTGCCAGTAACGGACAGGGTGGTGGGGAGCTGTTTTTT
>TRBV30|TRBJ2-6|-|once
CAWRRGRTRPGANVLTF
TGTGCCTGGAGACGCGGTCGAACCCGTCCTGGGGCCAACGTCCTGACTTTC
>TRBV7-2|TRBJ1-1|TRBD1|-
CASSPTGTVNTEAFF
TGTGCCAGCAGCCCGACCGGGACAGTGAACACTGAAGCTTTCTTT
>TRBV9|TRBJ2-3|-|-
CASSPPLWFRVTDTQYF
TGTGCCAGCAGCCCCCCGCTTTGGTTTCGGGTCACAGATACGCAGTATTTT
>TRBV7-9|TRBJ2-7|-|-
CASSLDGWAGVVQQYF
TGTGCCAGCAGCTTAGACGGTTGGGCAGGGGTCGTTCAGCAGTACTTC
>TRBV7-3|TRBJ1-2|-|few
CASSRGQIYGYTF
TGTGCCAGCAGCCGTGGACAGATCTATGGCTACACCTTC
>TRBV2|TRBJ1-3|-|-
CASSEHGLGSTIYF
TGTGCCAGCAGCGAACACGGTCTGGGGAGCACCATATATTTT
>TRBV27|TRBJ2-7|-|few
CASSRVGSLSYEQYF
TGTGCCAGCAGTAGAGTCGGGAGCCTTTCCTACGAGCAGTACTTC
>TRBV19|TRBJ1-4|-|-
CASSGGAREKLFF
TGTGCCAGTAGTGGCGGGGCGAGGGAAAAACTGTTTTTT